This T cell receptor beta chain was obtained from a study of beta chain features in type 1 diabetes. Study results and caveats: Among patients with Type 1 diabetes, TCRB CDR3s were moderately but significantly shorter in every one of the four CD4+ subsets.

As concerns this clone: The antigen is undetermined.

Reverse transcription of all isolated RNA meant that expressed TCRB transcripts were sequenced. Data came from immunoSEQ multiplex PCR; TCRdb stores just in-frame clones and leaves some out. In the table there are fewer than 300,000 clones, approximately 20% of which are singletons. The germline V gene has CDR1 MGHDK and CDR2 SYGVNS. Trimming at V came to 2 bases and at J to 6 bases, leaving 8 bases not matched to a gene. The CDR3 extends over 15 amino acids. By way of CD45RO/CCR7/CD25/CD127/CD95/CD27, the CD4+ regulatory, stem cell-like memory, central memory and naive cells were sorted. The sequence came from a woman aged 40 to 50 with type 1 diabetes. Specimen: naive CD4+ T cells from blood. This rearrangement joins TRBV25-1 to TRBJ2-3; TRBD1 aligns across 7 bases. CDR3 bases: TGTGCCAGCAGTGAAGCTGACAGGGCAGGGGATACGCAGTATTTT. Its protein product is CASSEADRAGDTQYF.